Below are 23 T cell receptor beta chains sequenced from a single sample in a study of T-cell reconstitution after alpha-beta-depleted transplantation in children. Unique molecular identifiers tagged the TCRbeta library. TCRdb recomputed calls from the PCR reads with MiXCR, one row per CDR3 protein. The sample has 200,000 to 250,000 distinct CDR3 sequences, about 24% seen once; the top ten hold about 4.8%. The input for sequencing was PBMCs, mostly from graft donor cells, taken 360 days after TCRalphabeta/CD19-depleted stem cell transplant. These TCRs come from a female patient aged 2-9 years who had a stem cell transplant for congenital amegakaryocytic thrombocytopenia, so the T cells may come from the graft donor.

This clonotype was counted at least ten times. This chain uses TRBV4-2 with TRBJ1-1; 11 bases match TRBD1. CDR3 length equals 19 residues. Germline V gene data show CDR1 as LGHNA and CDR2 as YNFKEQ. Germline trimming cut 2 bases from V and 0 bases from J; bases unmatched to any gene: 11. The CDR3 sequence is CASSQLGLGQGALNTEAFF. Here the CDR3 DNA reads TGTGCCAGCAGCCAACTGGGACTTGGACAGGGGGCCCTGAACACTGAAGCTTTCTTT.

This clonotype was detected only a few times. The chain employs TRBV27 and TRBJ1-5; D remains ambiguous. This CDR3 comprises 15 residues. CDR1 and CDR2 (germline): MNHEY, SMNVEV (reference sequence). V gave up 0 bases and J gave up 1 base, with 7 bases separating them. The CDR3 sequence: CASSLSAISNQPQHF. The CDR3 bases are TGTGCCAGCAGTTTATCGGCAATAAGCAATCAGCCCCAGCATTTT.

The J gene is TRBJ2-5, the V gene TRBV4-1; D is unresolved. V was trimmed by 0 bases and J by 1 base, leaving 9 bases between them. The CDR3 extends over 15 amino acids. Germline values: CDR1 MGHRA, CDR2 YSYEKL. Here the CDR3 DNA reads TGCGCCAGCAGCCAAGATAGCCGGATCCAAGAGACCCAGTACTTC. It is translated as CASSQDSRIQETQYF.

V is TRBV20-1 and J is TRBJ2-2; D is possibly TRBD2 (6 bases). V lost 0 bases to trimming and J lost 6 bases, with 11 bases between them. CDR1 and CDR2 (germline): DFQATT, SNEGSKA (reference sequence). This CDR3 spans 14 amino acids. CDR3 nucleotide sequence: TGCAGTGCTAGAGATCCCGGGGGACCCGGGGAGCTGTTTTTT. Protein sequence: CSARDPGGPGELFF.

This sequence joins TRBV20-1 and TRBJ1-5; the D is unclear. Between the trimmed V and J ends, which lost 6 bases and 0 bases, there was a span of 12 bases. There are 14 residues in the CDR3. Germline assignment: CDR1 DFQATT and CDR2 SNEGSKA (reference sequence). The CDR3 region is CSAGAGNSNQPQHF. CDR3 nucleotide sequence: TGCAGTGCCGGCGCCGGAAATAGCAATCAGCCCCAGCATTTT.

This clonotype was seen a handful of times. V is TRBV4-3 and J is TRBJ2-1, with 12 bases aligning to TRBD2. The germline V gene encodes CDR1 LGHNA and CDR2 YSLEER. The CDR3 totals 18 residues. The J segment lost 2 bases and the V segment lost 1 base, leaving 6 bases of the junction unmatched. The CDR3 DNA sequence: TGCGCCAGCAGCCAAGGGGGTCTAGCGGGAGGGGCCTACAATGAGCAGTTCTTC. It translates to CASSQGGLAGGAYNEQFF.

This clonotype was seen only a few times. In DNA form, the CDR3 reads TGTGCCAGCAGTTACGGGCGTAGCACTGAAGCTTTCTTT. Its protein product is CASSYGRSTEAFF. The V and J genes are TRBV6-2 or TRBV6-3 and TRBJ1-1, with unresolved D. The germline V gene encodes CDR1 MNHEY and CDR2 SVGEGT. The CDR3 contains 13 residues. V dropped 2 bases and J dropped 4 bases, with 8 bases sitting between them.

The rearrangement joins TRBV7-3 to TRBJ2-1; 7 nucleotides line up with TRBD2. The junction had 2 bases not matched to a gene; V was cut back by 5 bases and J by 4 bases. Looked up from germline, CDR1 is SGHTA and CDR2 is FQGTGA. The length of the CDR3 is 13 residues. The CDR3: CASSASGYNEQFF. CDR3 bases: TGTGCCAGCAGCGCTAGCGGTTACAATGAGCAGTTCTTC.

This chain joins TRBV7-9 and TRBJ1-1, with D unclear. The CDR3 loop spans 11 amino acids. Between the trimmed V and J ends, which lost 3 bases and 6 bases, there was a span of 5 bases. The V gene's germline CDR1 is SEHNR and CDR2 FQNEAQ (reference sequence). The chain's CDR3 is CASSFVAEAFF. CDR3 coding DNA: TGTGCCAGCAGCTTTGTGGCTGAAGCTTTCTTT.

The chain employs TRBV6-2 or TRBV6-3 and TRBJ2-3; D uncertain. Germline V CDR1 and CDR2: MNHEY, SVGEGT. The CDR3 runs to 16 residues. Deletions cut 1 base from V and 0 bases from J, with 11 bases between. The CDR3 spells CASSYFGRVSTDTQYF. Written as DNA, the CDR3 is TGTGCCAGCAGTTACTTCGGACGAGTTAGCACAGATACGCAGTATTTT.

In its sample, this clonotype was seen once. This chain links TRBV6-6 with TRBJ1-1, with 8 bases fitting TRBD1. The CDR3 has 13 residues. V gave up 5 bases and J gave up 7 bases; unmatched junction bases: 6. Germline-derived CDR1 and CDR2 are MNHNY and SVGAGI (reference sequence). This CDR3 reads CASSRQGLGEAFF. CDR3 coding DNA: TGTGCCAGCAGTCGACAGGGGTTGGGTGAAGCTTTCTTT.

This clonotype was counted only a few times. J is TRBJ2-3 and V is TRBV27; perhaps TRBD2 as D (6 bases). Germline V gene data show CDR1 as MNHEY and CDR2 as SMNVEV (reference sequence). The length of the CDR3 is 16 residues. V was trimmed by 3 bases and J by 4 bases, leaving 17 bases between them. CDR3 loop: CASSFRIRRGPDTQYF. The DNA of the CDR3 is TGTGCCAGCAGTTTTCGGATCAGGAGGGGACCAGATACGCAGTATTTT.

This chain joins TRBV24-1 and TRBJ2-2; maybe TRBD1 (6 bases). This CDR3 spans 15 amino acids. CDR1 KGHDR and CDR2 SFDVKD come from the germline V gene. V was pared by 4 bases and J by 3 bases, with 11 bases between. CDR3 bases: TGTGCCACCAGTGACCGGGACACCCACACCGGGGAGCTGTTTTTT. Protein product: CATSDRDTHTGELFF.

This clonotype was counted many times. The chain joins TRBV3-1 to TRBJ2-7; 7 bases map to TRBD1. This CDR3 spans 15 amino acids. The trim removed 6 bases at V and 4 bases at J, leaving 12 bases unmatched. Germline CDR1 is LGHDT and CDR2 is YNNKEL (reference sequence). CDR3 nucleotide sequence: TGTGCCAGCAGTCCCTCGTCAGGGGGTTTGTACGAGCAGTACTTC. It encodes CASSPSSGGLYEQYF.

This clonotype was recorded at least ten times. The chain recombines TRBV4-3 with TRBJ1-1; D gene ambiguous. This CDR3 comprises 14 residues. Trimming took 4 bases from V and 0 from J, leaving 9 bases between them. Germline values: CDR1 LGHNA, CDR2 YSLEER. The CDR3 DNA reads as TGCGCCAGCAGCCCGACACATATGAACACTGAAGCTTTCTTT. The encoded protein is CASSPTHMNTEAFF.

This clonotype was detected a few times. The rearrangement uses TRBV15 and TRBJ2-7; the D is unclear. CDR1 and CDR2 from the germline V gene are LNHNV and YYDKDF (reference sequence). V dropped 1 base and J dropped 3 bases, with 13 bases sitting between them. This CDR3 comprises 15 residues. The CDR3 is CATSRGISELYEQYF. The DNA of the CDR3 is TGTGCCACCAGCAGAGGGATATCTGAACTCTACGAGCAGTACTTC.

On this clonotype: A read error may be the cause here, since a much bigger clone is one base away. This sequence joins TRBV29-1 and TRBJ2-2; D might be TRBD1 (6 bases). CDR1 is SQVTM and CDR2 is ANQGSEA in the germline V gene. This CDR3 region has 12 residues. The DNA of the CDR3 is TGCAGCGCCTACAGGGAGACCGTGGAGCTGTTTTTT. Its translation is CSAYRETVELFF.

The chain combines TRBV3-1 with TRBJ2-2; D unclear. CDR1 is LGHDT, CDR2 YNNKEL, per germline (reference sequence). Trimming cost V 7 bases and J 0 bases, with 3 bases left between them. CDR3 length: 12 amino acids. CDR3 loop: CASNANTGELFF. CDR3 bases: TGTGCCAGCAACGCGAACACCGGGGAGCTGTTTTTT. The full variable domain, with the rest looked up from reference TRBV3-1 and TRBJ2-2, is DTAVSQTPKYLVTQMGNDKSIKCEQNLGHDTMYWYKQDSKKFLKIMFSYNNKELIINETVPNRFSPKSPDKAHLNLHINSLELGDSAVYFCASNANTGELFFGEGSRLTVL.

This clonotype was observed many times. The chain couples TRBV4-2 to TRBJ2-7; 7 bases map to TRBD2. CDR3 length equals 15 residues. With 4 bases clipped from V and 3 bases from J, the junction kept 9 bases outside the gene matches. CDR1 LGHNA and CDR2 YNFKEQ come from the germline V gene. CDR3 amino acids: CASSLGGTQDYEQYF. The CDR3, as DNA: TGTGCCAGCAGCCTGGGAGGGACTCAGGACTACGAGCAGTACTTC.

This chain uses TRBV9 with TRBJ2-2, with 11 nucleotides matching TRBD2. V shed 2 bases and J 3 bases; nucleotides not matched to a gene: 3. Per germline, CDR1 SGDLS and CDR2 YYNGEE. CDR3 length: 16 residues. The CDR3 DNA is TGTGCCAGCAGCGTTAGCGGGAGGGCCCACACCGGGGAGCTGTTTTTT. Its translation is CASSVSGRAHTGELFF. Supplemented by reference TRBV9 and TRBJ2-2, the full variable domain reads DSGVTQTPKHLITATGQRVTLRCSPRSGDLSVYWYQQSLDQGLQFLIQYYNGEERAKGNILERFSAQQFPDLHSELNLSSLELGDSALYFCASSVSGRAHTGELFFGEGSRLTVL.

V usage is TRBV20-1 and J usage is TRBJ2-7; D could derive from TRBD1 or TRBD2 (5 bases each). This CDR3 spans 14 amino acids. V lost 2 bases and J 3 bases, leaving 14 bases between the germline ends. Germline CDR1 and CDR2: DFQATT and SNEGSKA (reference sequence). This chain's CDR3 is CSARFRDGRYEQYF. In DNA, the CDR3 is TGCAGTGCTAGATTCCGGGACGGGCGCTACGAGCAGTACTTC.

The gene calls are TRBV11-2 and TRBJ2-5; D is uncertain. The length of the CDR3 is 14 residues. Germline V gene lookup returns CDR1 SGHAT and CDR2 FQNNGV. V was pared by 6 bases and J by 4 bases, with 15 bases between. Here the CDR3 reads CASRWAPAGETQYF. CDR3 nucleotide sequence: TGTGCCAGCAGGTGGGCACCCGCCGGAGAGACCCAGTACTTC.

The chain joins TRBV6-1 to TRBJ2-3, with 7 bases aligning to TRBD2. CDR1 is MNHNS and CDR2 is SASEGT in the germline V gene. The junction had 15 bases not matched to a gene; V was cut back by 4 bases and J by 5 bases. The CDR3 totals 17 residues. The CDR3: CASSGIGLGGRGDTQYF. CDR3 nucleotides: TGTGCCAGCAGTGGGATCGGACTAGGTGGTCGAGGAGATACGCAGTATTTT.